A single sample is the source of the 14 T cell receptor beta chains below, sequenced in a study of cytomegalovirus exposure and HLA in healthy donors. Only in-frame clones appear in the TCRdb table, and some are missing; sequencing was by immunoSEQ multiplex PCR. The data contain approximately 76,000 clones, 94% of them singletons. Sequenced material: PBMCs. Receptors originate from a woman aged 18-29 years in good health and CMV-seropositive.

The rearrangement links TRBV2 to TRBJ1-2; TRBD1 matches at 8 bases. The V segment lost 6 bases and the J segment 8 bases; nucleotides outside the gene matches: 14. The CDR3 runs 15 residues. Germline V CDR1 and CDR2: SNHLY, FYNNEI. The CDR3 nucleotides are TGTGCCAGCAGCCCGGGACAGGCGATAACATACGGCTACACCTTC. Translated, it gives CASSPGQAITYGYTF.

The genes are TRBV12-1 and TRBJ1-2; the table's D call, TRBD1, has no DNA check behind it. TRBV12-1 is an annotated pseudogene. The CDR3 length is 17 residues. CDR3 in DNA: TGTGCCAGCAGCTTATACAGAGACAGGGTGAGGAACTATGGCTACACCTTC. Protein product: CASSLYRDRVRNYGYTF.

The chain joins TRBV28 to TRBJ1-2; 12 positions match TRBD1. The CDR3 totals 16 residues. V was clipped by 3 bases and J by 5 bases; unmatched bases: 7. Germline CDR1 is MDHEN and CDR2 is SYDVKM. This chain's CDR3 is CASSFSGQGAGYGYTF. The CDR3 region has the DNA TGTGCCAGCAGTTTCTCGGGACAGGGGGCAGGATATGGCTACACCTTC.

This clone was seen a single time. The chain employs TRBV11-2 and TRBJ1-2; TRBD1 matches 7 bases. CDR1 and CDR2 from the germline V gene are SGHAT and FQNNGV. With V trimmed by 3 bases and J by 7 bases, 5 bases remained unmatched. This CDR3 has 13 residues. CDR3 in amino acids: CASSFEGAGGYTF. The CDR3 DNA reads TGTGCCAGCAGCTTTGAGGGGGCGGGTGGCTACACCTTC. Looking up the rest from reference TRBV11-2 and TRBJ1-2 gives the full variable domain: EAGVAQSPRYKIIEKRQSVAFWCNPISGHATLYWYQQILGQGPKLLIQFQNNGVVDDSQLPKDRFSAERLKGVDSTLKIQPAKLEDSAVYLCASSFEGAGGYTFGSGTRLTVV.

The chain couples TRBV18 to TRBJ2-7, with no clear D. Germline values: CDR1 KGHSH, CDR2 LQKENI. The CDR3 covers 13 residues. Trimming shortened V by 2 bases and J by 5 bases, and 10 bases separated the two germline ends. CDR3 DNA sequence: TGTGCCAGCTCACCATTCGCGGAGAACGAGCAGTACTTC. This encodes CASSPFAENEQYF.

The chain couples TRBV28 to TRBJ2-3, with 8 bases that match TRBD2. CDR3 length: 13 amino acids. From germline, CDR1 is MDHEN and CDR2 SYDVKM. Trimming at V came to 6 bases and at J to 5 bases, leaving 4 bases not matched to a gene. The CDR3 region is CASRIAGIDTQYF. The CDR3 DNA is TGTGCCAGCAGAATAGCGGGGATAGATACGCAGTATTTT.

The chain recombines TRBV21-1 with TRBJ1-1. TRBV21-1 is marked as a pseudogene. This CDR3 is 16 amino acids long. DNA for the CDR3: TGTGCCAGCAGCAAAGAAAGGCGGGGCATGGACACTGAAGCTTTCTTT. Its protein is CASSKERRGMDTEAFF.

This clone has only one observation. This chain joins TRBV18 and TRBJ1-2, with D perhaps matching TRBD1 (5 bases). The germline CDR1 and CDR2 sequences are KGHSH and LQKENI. The CDR3 sequence is 13 residues long. Trimming shortened V by 6 bases and J by 2 bases, and 10 bases separated the two germline ends. DNA of the CDR3: TGTGCCAGCTCCCAAGGGGAAAACTATGGCTACACCTTC. Translating gives CASSQGENYGYTF.

This clone was seen just once. The rearrangement joins TRBV28 to TRBJ2-7; D might be TRBD2 (5 bases). Germline values: CDR1 MDHEN, CDR2 SYDVKM. The CDR3 runs 14 residues. V lost 7 bases and J 5 bases, leaving 18 bases between the germline ends. The CDR3 region has the DNA TGTGCCAGCACCCGGGGTCTGGAAACCCACGAGCAGTACTTC. Amino acids: CASTRGLETHEQYF.

The V call is TRBV2, the J call TRBJ2-1, with 13 bases identical to TRBD2. Unmatched junction bases numbered 5, after V lost 2 bases and J lost 4 bases. Germline V gene lookup returns CDR1 SNHLY and CDR2 FYNNEI. This CDR3 has 17 amino acids. The CDR3 DNA reads as TGTGCCAGCAGTGAATCGGTGGGACTAGCGGGATACAATGAGCAGTTCTTC. Amino acids: CASSESVGLAGYNEQFF.

The chain employs TRBV2 and TRBJ2-2; D ambiguous. The CDR3 consists of 13 residues. The germline V gene encodes CDR1 SNHLY and CDR2 FYNNEI. The ends were cut back, 7 bases at V and 2 bases at J, with 8 bases in the middle. Here the CDR3 reads CASTSLNTGELFF. Here the CDR3 DNA reads TGTGCCAGCACCTCCCTAAACACCGGGGAGCTGTTTTTT. Full variable domain (missing parts from reference TRBV2 and TRBJ2-2): EPEVTQTPSHQVTQMGQEVILRCVPISNHLYFYWYRQILGQKVEFLVSFYNNEISEKSEIFDDQFSVERPDGSNFTLKIRSTKLEDSAMYFCASTSLNTGELFFGEGSRLTVL.

J is TRBJ2-5 and V is TRBV18, with 11 bases matching TRBD2. The DNA end favors TRBJ2-7, so the J call may be wrong. Germline V gene data show CDR1 as KGHSH and CDR2 as LQKENI. The CDR3 totals 18 residues. CDR3 loop: CASSPSSIAGGLNYEQYF. CDR3 nucleotides: TGTGCCAGCTCACCCTCGTCAATAGCGGGGGGGCTAAACTACGAGCAGTACTTC.

V is TRBV4-3 and J is TRBJ2-1; 7 bases line up with TRBD1. CDR1 and CDR2 (germline): LGHNA, YSLEER. This CDR3 comprises 12 residues. V was pared by 3 bases and J by 10 bases, with 3 bases of the junction left unmatched. The CDR3 coding sequence is TGCGCCAGCAGCCACCGGACAGGCGAGCAGTTCTTC. It specifies CASSHRTGEQFF.

This chain uses TRBV7-2 with TRBJ1-1, with D possibly matching TRBD1 (6 bases). The length of the CDR3 is 13 residues. Trimming left V 5 bases short and J 1 base short, with 8 bases between. Germline V gives CDR1 SGHTA, CDR2 FQGNSA. The DNA for the CDR3 is TGTGCCAGCAGCGAGGGACAGAACACTGAAGCTTTCTTT. This gives the protein CASSEGQNTEAFF.